A selection of T cell receptor beta chains follows, all from one sample in a study of response to subunit inactivated influenza vaccine. Via MiXCR, TCRdb re-called the RT-PCR reads, giving one row per CDR3 protein. This table has approximately 500,000 distinct CDR3 sequences, roughly 15% appearing once. The starting material was PBMCs from blood, obtained 11 to 12 days after vaccination. These receptors were taken from a man aged 50 to 59 who received an inactivated influenza vaccine. The CDR3 runs from the conserved cysteine through the conserved F or W. Fields, in order: clone size, J gene, D gene, V gene, CDR3 protein, CDR3 DNA. D genes are given only for firm matches. Size values are once, few and many counts, or a class for expanded clones, and some rows have none.

>NA|TRBJ1-6|TRBD1|TRBV14
CASSLRQGLRSPLHF
TGTGCCAGCAGCCTAAGACAGGGTCTGAGGTCACCCCTCCACTTT
>NA|TRBJ2-1|NA|TRBV2
CASSERGAQPYNEQFF
TGTGCCAGCAGTGAAAGGGGGGCCCAACCCTACAATGAGCAGTTCTTC
>few|TRBJ1-1|TRBD1|TRBV20-1
CSVGQGGRTEAFF
TGCAGTGTCGGACAGGGGGGCAGAACTGAAGCTTTCTTT
>NA|TRBJ2-7|TRBD1|TRBV6-6
CASSFRQGQEQYF
TGTGCCAGCAGCTTTCGACAGGGGCAAGAGCAGTACTTC
>many|TRBJ2-7|NA|TRBV29-1
CSVEFRDFAYEQYF
TGCAGCGTTGAATTTAGGGATTTTGCCTACGAGCAGTACTTC
>few|TRBJ1-5|NA|TRBV20-1
CSAMTGHSNQPQHF
TGCAGTGCGATGACAGGCCATAGCAATCAGCCCCAGCATTTT
>few|TRBJ1-2|TRBD1|TRBV20-1
CSVTGRNYGYTF
TGCAGTGTGACAGGGCGTAACTATGGCTACACCTTC
>NA|TRBJ2-7|NA|TRBV4-1
CASSQVTGFQQYF
TGCGCCAGCAGCCAAGTTACGGGGTTCCAGCAGTACTTC
>NA|TRBJ2-5|TRBD2|TRBV20-1
CSAGAASGVRETQYF
TGCAGTGCTGGGGCAGCTAGCGGGGTTAGGGAGACCCAGTACTTC
>few|TRBJ1-5|TRBD1|TRBV6-2/TRBV6-3
CASSNRDRGESQPQHF
TGTGCCAGCAGTAACCGGGACAGGGGAGAAAGTCAGCCCCAGCATTTT
>few|TRBJ1-5|TRBD1|TRBV12-3/TRBV12-4
CASSGDRRNQPQHF
TGTGCCAGCAGTGGGGACAGACGCAATCAGCCCCAGCATTTT
>NA|TRBJ2-6|NA|TRBV5-6
CASSIQGDDGSGANVLTF
TGTGCCAGCAGCATACAAGGAGATGACGGCTCTGGGGCCAACGTCCTGACTTTC
>NA|TRBJ2-5|NA|TRBV20-1
CSARVRQETQYF
TGCAGTGCTAGAGTCCGCCAAGAGACCCAGTACTTC
>few|TRBJ2-1|NA|TRBV20-1
CSAKTAYEQFF
TGCAGTGCTAAAACCGCTTATGAGCAGTTCTTC
>few|TRBJ2-7|TRBD1|TRBV6-1
CASSDPGQGSYEQYF
TGTGCCAGCAGTGACCCGGGACAGGGATCCTACGAGCAGTACTTC
>few|TRBJ2-6|NA|TRBV7-8
CASSLLSHTGANVLTF
TGTGCCAGCAGCTTATTGTCACATACCGGGGCCAACGTCCTGACTTTC
>NA|TRBJ1-6|NA|TRBV5-6
CASSPSRDSPLHF
TGTGCCAGCAGCCCCTCTCGGGATTCACCCCTCCACTTT
>few|TRBJ2-5|NA|TRBV4-2
CASRPQGGIGGETQYF
TGTGCCAGCAGGCCACAGGGCGGAATTGGTGGGGAGACCCAGTACTTC
>NA|TRBJ2-1|NA|TRBV18
CASSPDTNNEQFF
TGTGCCAGCTCACCAGACACGAACAATGAGCAGTTCTTC
>NA|TRBJ1-5|NA|TRBV6-2/TRBV6-3
CASRRDMSNQPQHF
TGTGCCAGCAGAAGGGACATGAGCAATCAGCCCCAGCATTTT
>many|TRBJ2-5|NA|TRBV9
CASSPPGVQETQYF
TGTGCCAGCAGCCCCCCTGGGGTCCAAGAGACCCAGTACTTC
>NA|TRBJ1-4|NA|TRBV12-3/TRBV12-4
CASSQTGLYAERLFF
TGTGCCAGCAGTCAAACAGGGCTCTACGCGGAAAGACTGTTTTTT
>NA|TRBJ1-3|TRBD1|TRBV5-6
CASRFGQGESGNTIYF
TGTGCCAGCAGATTTGGACAGGGGGAGTCTGGAAACACCATATATTTT
>few|TRBJ2-1|NA|TRBV20-1
CSARDGNEQFF
TGCAGTGCTAGAGATGGGAATGAGCAGTTCTTC
>NA|TRBJ2-1|TRBD2|TRBV24-1
CATSDLTLSGGADEQFF
TGTGCCACCAGTGATCTGACCCTTAGCGGGGGGGCCGATGAGCAGTTCTTC
>few|TRBJ2-2|NA|TRBV6-2/TRBV6-3
CASSYLINTGELFF
TGTGCCAGCAGTTACTTGATCAACACCGGGGAGCTGTTTTTT
>few|TRBJ2-2|TRBD1|TRBV7-9
CASSRHGTGRAGELFF
TGTGCCAGCAGCCGTCATGGGACAGGGCGGGCCGGGGAGCTGTTTTTT
>few|TRBJ2-5|TRBD2|TRBV4-2
CASSQGRAGNQETQYF
TGTGCCAGCAGCCAAGGGCGAGCGGGAAACCAAGAGACCCAGTACTTC
>NA|TRBJ1-4|NA|TRBV12-3/TRBV12-4
CASSLLPRVGEKLFF
TGTGCCAGCAGCTTGCTCCCCAGGGTGGGGGAAAAACTGTTTTTT
>few|TRBJ2-5|TRBD1|TRBV7-2
CASSPTGNWETQYF
TGTGCCAGCAGCCCGACAGGGAATTGGGAGACCCAGTACTTC
>few|TRBJ2-7|TRBD1|TRBV25-1
CASSENWTGDEQYF
TGTGCCAGCAGTGAAAATTGGACAGGAGACGAGCAGTACTTC
>NA|TRBJ2-7|NA|TRBV5-1
CASSLKTHLRKQYF
TGCGCCAGCAGCTTGAAAACCCACCTACGGAAGCAGTACTTC
>NA|TRBJ2-3|NA|TRBV19
CASSSTPRGGTQYF
TGTGCCAGTAGTTCGACGCCGAGAGGAGGTACGCAGTATTTT
>NA|TRBJ2-1|TRBD1|TRBV3-1
CASRATGGYYNEQFF
TGTGCCAGCAGAGCGACAGGGGGTTACTACAATGAGCAGTTCTTC
>NA|TRBJ2-1|NA|TRBV2
CASSEGSTIYNEQFF
TGTGCCAGCAGTGAAGGTTCGACGATTTACAATGAGCAGTTCTTC
>NA|TRBJ2-3|TRBD2|TRBV7-2
CASGIAGADTQYF
TGTGCCAGCGGGATAGCGGGGGCAGATACGCAGTATTTT
>NA|TRBJ2-1|TRBD2|TRBV12-3/TRBV12-4
CARTTGLAGASSEQFF
TGTGCCCGCACCACTGGGTTAGCGGGAGCGTCGTCTGAGCAGTTCTTC
>few|TRBJ2-7|NA|TRBV20-1
CSARVVPGLSYEQYF
TGCAGTGCTAGAGTCGTCCCGGGCCTCTCCTACGAGCAGTACTTC
>NA|TRBJ2-1|NA|TRBV12-3/TRBV12-4
CTSSLSASGAYNEQFF
TGTACCAGCAGCCTCTCCGCGTCTGGAGCCTACAATGAGCAGTTCTTC
>many|TRBJ2-5|TRBD2|TRBV11-2
CASSRRTPSGGAFNNEETQYF
TGTGCCAGCAGCCGTCGAACTCCTAGCGGGGGGGCCTTCAACAATGAGGAGACCCAGTACTTC
>few|TRBJ1-1|NA|TRBV9
CASSVDVNTEAFF
TGTGCCAGCAGCGTAGACGTGAACACTGAAGCTTTCTTT
>NA|TRBJ2-5|NA|TRBV7-2
CASSFWAAGETQYF
TGTGCCAGCAGCTTTTGGGCGGCGGGAGAGACCCAGTACTTC
>NA|TRBJ2-7|NA|TRBV5-5
CASSYSGTTGEQYF
TGTGCCAGCAGCTATTCCGGGACAACCGGCGAGCAGTACTTC
>few|TRBJ2-7|NA|TRBV9
CASSETGFREQYF
TGTGCCAGCAGCGAGACAGGTTTCCGCGAGCAGTACTTC
>NA|TRBJ2-1|NA|TRBV3-1
CASSQGFGGSLEQFF
TGTGCCAGCAGCCAAGGTTTCGGAGGGTCCCTGGAGCAGTTCTTC
>NA|TRBJ2-2|TRBD1|TRBV20-1
CSARGDRGLFSGELFF
TGCAGTGCTAGGGGGGACAGGGGTTTGTTTTCCGGGGAGCTGTTTTTT
>NA|TRBJ2-7|TRBD1|TRBV4-2
CASSQLVSTGGFGQYF
TGTGCCAGCAGCCAACTCGTGTCGACAGGGGGCTTTGGGCAGTACTTC
>few|TRBJ2-1|NA|TRBV28
CASSYTDGYNEQFF
TGTGCCAGCAGTTATACCGACGGTTACAATGAGCAGTTCTTC
>few|TRBJ1-2|NA|TRBV3-1
CASSQFLGDYGYTF
TGTGCCAGCAGCCAATTCCTGGGAGACTATGGCTACACCTTC
>NA|TRBJ2-5|NA|TRBV6-2/TRBV6-3
CASSYPGRHQETQYF
TGTGCCAGCAGTTACCCGGGACGTCACCAAGAGACCCAGTACTTC
>few|TRBJ2-1|NA|TRBV29-1
CSVGQGYNEQFF
TGCAGCGTTGGGCAGGGCTACAATGAGCAGTTCTTC
>NA|TRBJ2-1|NA|TRBV11-3
CASSLNRAEGEQFF
TGTGCCAGCAGCCTAAATCGGGCGGAAGGTGAGCAGTTCTTC
>few|TRBJ2-7|NA|TRBV24-1
CATSANSAGSKSEQYF
TGTGCCACCAGTGCCAATTCGGCGGGTTCCAAATCGGAGCAGTACTTC
>many|TRBJ2-1|NA|TRBV27
CASSLSGAIRSYNEQFF
TGTGCCAGCAGCTTGTCCGGGGCCATCCGCTCCTACAATGAGCAGTTCTTC
>NA|TRBJ2-5|TRBD1|TRBV18
CASSPQPDFRGPETQYF
TGTGCCAGCTCACCACAGCCCGACTTCAGGGGGCCAGAGACCCAGTACTTC
>NA|TRBJ1-6|NA|TRBV27
CASSPEVGRTNNSPLHF
TGTGCCAGCAGCCCAGAGGTCGGACGGACCAATAATTCACCCCTCCACTTT
>few|TRBJ1-2|NA|TRBV2
CASSLGRGPPFF
TGTGCCAGCAGTTTGGGACGTGGGCCCCCATTCTTC